This T cell receptor beta chain was identified during a study of blood T cells in healthy people across ages. Combining a sample-barcoded 5' primer with a J-beta primer mix, a second PCR ran for about 7 to 11 cycles. MiXCR, applied by TCRdb to the 5' RACE reads, yields one record per CDR3 protein. The table shows about 1,500,000 distinct CDR3 sequences, with roughly 40% occurring only once. The length of the CDR3 is 12 residues. V lost 2 bases, J lost 6 bases, and 8 bases lay in between. Per germline, CDR1 SGHTA and CDR2 FQGNSA. The receptor's source is a woman in her late teens or twenties in good health. Sequencing input: blood. This chain connects TRBV7-2 to TRBJ2-7; D uncertain. CDR3 bases: TGTGCCAGCAGCTTAACTATTTCCGAGCAGTACTTC. Translation gives CASSLTISEQYF. The variable domain in full, with the rest retrieved from reference TRBV7-2 and TRBJ2-7, is GAGVSQSPSNKVTEKGKDVELRCDPISGHTALYWYRQSLGQGLEFLIYFQGNSAPDKSGLPSDRFSAERTGGSVSTLTIQRTQQEDSAVYLCASSLTISEQYFGPGTRLTVT.